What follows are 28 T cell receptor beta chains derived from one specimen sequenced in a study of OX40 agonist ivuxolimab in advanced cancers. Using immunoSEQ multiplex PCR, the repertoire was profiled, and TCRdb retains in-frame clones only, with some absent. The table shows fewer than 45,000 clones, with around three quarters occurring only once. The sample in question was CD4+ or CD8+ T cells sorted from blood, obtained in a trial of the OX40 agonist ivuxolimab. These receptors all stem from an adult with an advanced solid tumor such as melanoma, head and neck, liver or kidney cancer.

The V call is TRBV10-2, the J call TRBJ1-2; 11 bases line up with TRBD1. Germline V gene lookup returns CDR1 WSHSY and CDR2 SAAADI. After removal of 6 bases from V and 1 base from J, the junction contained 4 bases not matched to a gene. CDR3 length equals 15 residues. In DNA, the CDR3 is TGCGCCAGCAGCTACGGGACAGGGGGTAACTATGGCTACACCTTC. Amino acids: CASSYGTGGNYGYTF.

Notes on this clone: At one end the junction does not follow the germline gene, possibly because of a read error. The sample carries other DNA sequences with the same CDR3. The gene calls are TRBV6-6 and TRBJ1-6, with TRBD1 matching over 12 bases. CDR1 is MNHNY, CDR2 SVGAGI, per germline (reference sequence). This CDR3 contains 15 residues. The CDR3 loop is CASSAGTGGNSPLHF. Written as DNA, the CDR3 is TGCGCCAGCAGTGCCGGGACAGGGGGCAATTCACCCCTCCACTTT.

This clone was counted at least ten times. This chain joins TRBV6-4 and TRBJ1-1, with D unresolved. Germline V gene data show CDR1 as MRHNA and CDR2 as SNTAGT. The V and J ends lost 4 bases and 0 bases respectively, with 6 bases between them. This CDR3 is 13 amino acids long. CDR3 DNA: TGTGCCAGCAGTGTCGGAGTGAACACTGAAGCTTTCTTT. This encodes CASSVGVNTEAFF.

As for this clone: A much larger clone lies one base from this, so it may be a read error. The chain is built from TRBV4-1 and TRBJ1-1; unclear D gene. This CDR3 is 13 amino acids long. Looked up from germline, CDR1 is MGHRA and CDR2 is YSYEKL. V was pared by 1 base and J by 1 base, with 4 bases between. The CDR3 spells CASSQVQNTEAFF. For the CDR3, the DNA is TGCGCCAGCAGCCAAGTTCAGAACACTGAAGCTTTCTTT.

The CDR3, as DNA: TGTGCCAGCAGCCCTCCGGGGGGGACAGGGGGTGACGACACTGAAGCTTTCTTT. It translates to CASSPPGGTGGDDTEAFF. This chain joins TRBV7-6 and TRBJ1-1, with 11 bases fitting TRBD1. Losses at the gene ends were 5 bases for V and 3 bases for J; bases not matched to a gene: 14. This CDR3 contains 18 residues. Germline V gene sequence: CDR1 SGHVS, CDR2 FNYEAQ.

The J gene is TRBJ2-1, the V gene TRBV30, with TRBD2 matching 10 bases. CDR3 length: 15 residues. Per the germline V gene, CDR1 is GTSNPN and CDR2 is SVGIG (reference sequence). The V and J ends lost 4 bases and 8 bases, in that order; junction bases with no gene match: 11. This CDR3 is CAWKRAGGPVHEQFF. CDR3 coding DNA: TGTGCCTGGAAGCGAGCGGGGGGGCCGGTACATGAGCAGTTCTTC.

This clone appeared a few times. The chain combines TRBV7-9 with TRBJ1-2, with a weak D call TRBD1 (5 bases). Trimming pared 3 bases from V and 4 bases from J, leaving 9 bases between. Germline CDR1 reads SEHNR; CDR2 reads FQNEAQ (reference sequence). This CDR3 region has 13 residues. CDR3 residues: CASSLGESYGYTF. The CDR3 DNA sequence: TGTGCCAGCAGCTTGGGGGAAAGCTATGGCTACACCTTC.

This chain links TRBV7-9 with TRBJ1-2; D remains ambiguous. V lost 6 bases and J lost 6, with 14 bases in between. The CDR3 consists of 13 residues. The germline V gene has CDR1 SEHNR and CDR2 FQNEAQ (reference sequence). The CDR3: CASRRETGNGYTF. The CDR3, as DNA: TGTGCCAGCAGGCGAGAGACGGGGAATGGCTACACCTTC.

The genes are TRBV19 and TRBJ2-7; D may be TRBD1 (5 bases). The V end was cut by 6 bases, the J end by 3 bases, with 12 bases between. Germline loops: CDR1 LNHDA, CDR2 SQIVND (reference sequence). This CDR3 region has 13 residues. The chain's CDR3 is CASSTKGVYEQYF. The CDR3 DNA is TGTGCCAGTAGCACAAAAGGGGTCTACGAGCAGTACTTC.

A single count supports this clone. The CDR3 nucleotides are TGTGCCAGCAGCTTAGACGGATACGGACAACATTCACCCCTCCACTTT. Encoded protein: CASSLDGYGQHSPLHF. The chain links TRBV11-2 to TRBJ1-6, with D possibly being TRBD1 (5 bases). CDR3 size: 16 residues. V dropped 0 bases and J dropped 8 bases, with 14 bases sitting between them. Germline CDR1 and CDR2: SGHAT and FQNNGV.

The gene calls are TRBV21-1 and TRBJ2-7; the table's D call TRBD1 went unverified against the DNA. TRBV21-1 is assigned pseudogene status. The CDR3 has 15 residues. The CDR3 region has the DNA TGTGCCAGCAGCAAATTGCCAGGGCCGTCCTACGAGCAGTACTTC. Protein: CASSKLPGPSYEQYF.

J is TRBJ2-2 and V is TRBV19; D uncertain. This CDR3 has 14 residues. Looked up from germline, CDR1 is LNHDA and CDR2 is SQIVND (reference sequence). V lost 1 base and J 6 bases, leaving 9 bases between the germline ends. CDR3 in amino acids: CASSIVLGSGELFF. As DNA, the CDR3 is TGTGCCAGTAGTATAGTTCTCGGGTCCGGGGAGCTGTTTTTT.

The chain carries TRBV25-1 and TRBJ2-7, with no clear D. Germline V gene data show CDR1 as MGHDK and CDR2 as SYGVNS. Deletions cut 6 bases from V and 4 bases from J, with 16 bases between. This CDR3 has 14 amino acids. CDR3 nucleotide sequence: TGTGCCAGCAGACCACCAACTGAACTGTACGAGCAGTACGTC. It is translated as CASRPPTELYEQYV.

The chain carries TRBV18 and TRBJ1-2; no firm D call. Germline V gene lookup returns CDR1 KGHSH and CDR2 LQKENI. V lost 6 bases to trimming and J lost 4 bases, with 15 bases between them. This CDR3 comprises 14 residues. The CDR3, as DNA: TGTGCCAGCTCTACCACGAATGGGATCTATGGCTACACCTTC. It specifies CASSTTNGIYGYTF. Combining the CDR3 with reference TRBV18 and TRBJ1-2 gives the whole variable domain NAGVMQNPRHLVRRRGQEARLRCSPMKGHSHVYWYRQLPEEGLKFMVYLQKENIIDESGMPKERFSAEFPKEGPSILRIQQVVRGDSAAYFCASSTTNGIYGYTFGSGTRLTVV.

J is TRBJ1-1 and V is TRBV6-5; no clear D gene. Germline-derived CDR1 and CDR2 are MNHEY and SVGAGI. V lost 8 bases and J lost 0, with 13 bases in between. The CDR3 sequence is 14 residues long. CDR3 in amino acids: CASHSRHLNTEAFF. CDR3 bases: TGTGCCAGCCACAGTCGACATCTGAACACTGAAGCTTTCTTT.

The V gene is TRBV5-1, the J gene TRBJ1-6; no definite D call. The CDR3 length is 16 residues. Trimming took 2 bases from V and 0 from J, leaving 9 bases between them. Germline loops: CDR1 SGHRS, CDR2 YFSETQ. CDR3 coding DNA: TGCGCCAGCAGCTTCAACCGCCACTCCTATAATTCACCCCTCCACTTT. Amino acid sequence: CASSFNRHSYNSPLHF.

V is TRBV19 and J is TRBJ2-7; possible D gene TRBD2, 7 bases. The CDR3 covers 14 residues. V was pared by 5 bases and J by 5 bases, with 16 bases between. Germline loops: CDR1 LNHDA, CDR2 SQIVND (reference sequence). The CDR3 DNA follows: TGTGCCAGTAGTTGGGGGGGCAGGACGAACGAGCAGTACTTC. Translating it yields CASSWGGRTNEQYF.

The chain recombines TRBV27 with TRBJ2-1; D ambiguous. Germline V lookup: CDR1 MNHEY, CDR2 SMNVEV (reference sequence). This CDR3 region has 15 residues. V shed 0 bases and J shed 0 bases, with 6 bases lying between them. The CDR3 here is CASSLSRSSYNEQFF. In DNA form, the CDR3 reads TGTGCCAGCAGTTTATCCAGGAGCTCCTACAATGAGCAGTTCTTC.

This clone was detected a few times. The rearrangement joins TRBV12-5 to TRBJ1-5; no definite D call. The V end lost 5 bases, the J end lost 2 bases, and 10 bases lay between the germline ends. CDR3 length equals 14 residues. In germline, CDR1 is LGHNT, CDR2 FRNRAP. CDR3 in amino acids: CASGQEGGNQPQHF. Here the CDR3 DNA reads TGTGCTAGTGGTCAAGAGGGTGGCAATCAGCCCCAGCATTTT. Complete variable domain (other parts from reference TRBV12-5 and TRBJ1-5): DARVTQTPRHKVTEMGQEVTMRCQPILGHNTVFWYRQTMMQGLELLAYFRNRAPLDDSGMPKDRFSAEMPDATLATLKIQPSEPRDSAVYFCASGQEGGNQPQHFGDGTRLSIL.

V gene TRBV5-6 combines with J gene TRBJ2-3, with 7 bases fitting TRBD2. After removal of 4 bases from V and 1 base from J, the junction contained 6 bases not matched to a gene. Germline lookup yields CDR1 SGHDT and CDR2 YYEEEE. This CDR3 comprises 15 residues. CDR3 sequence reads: CASSPSGMGTDTQYF. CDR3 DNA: TGTGCCAGCAGCCCGAGCGGGATGGGCACAGATACGCAGTATTTT.

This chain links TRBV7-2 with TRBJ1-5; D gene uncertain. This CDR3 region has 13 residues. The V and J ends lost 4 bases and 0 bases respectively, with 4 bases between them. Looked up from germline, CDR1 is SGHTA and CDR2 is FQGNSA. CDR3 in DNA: TGTGCCAGCAGCTACTATAGCAATCAGCCCCAGCATTTT. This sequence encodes CASSYYSNQPQHF. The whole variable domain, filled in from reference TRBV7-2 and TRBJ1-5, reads GAGVSQSPSNKVTEKGKDVELRCDPISGHTALYWYRQSLGQGLEFLIYFQGNSAPDKSGLPSDRFSAERTGGSVSTLTIQRTQQEDSAVYLCASSYYSNQPQHFGDGTRLSIL.

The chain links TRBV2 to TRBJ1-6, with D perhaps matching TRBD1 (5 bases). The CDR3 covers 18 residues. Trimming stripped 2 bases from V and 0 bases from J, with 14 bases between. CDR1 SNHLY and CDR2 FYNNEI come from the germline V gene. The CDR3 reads CASSERGVLTSYNSPLHF. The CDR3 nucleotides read TGTGCCAGCAGTGAAAGGGGCGTATTAACCTCCTATAATTCACCCCTCCACTTT.

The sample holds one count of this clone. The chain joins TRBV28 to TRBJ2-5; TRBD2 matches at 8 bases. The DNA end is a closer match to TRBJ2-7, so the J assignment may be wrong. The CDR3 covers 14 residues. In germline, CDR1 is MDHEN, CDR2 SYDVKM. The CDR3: CASSFGGASYEQYF. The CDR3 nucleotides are TGTGCCAGCAGTTTCGGGGGGGCCTCCTACGAGCAGTACTTC.

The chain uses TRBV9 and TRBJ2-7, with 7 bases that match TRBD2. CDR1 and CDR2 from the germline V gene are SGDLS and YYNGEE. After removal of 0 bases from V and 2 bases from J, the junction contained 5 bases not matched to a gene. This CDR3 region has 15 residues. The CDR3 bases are TGTGCCAGCAGCGTAGGGAGCGGGGCCACCTACGAGCAGTACTTC. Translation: CASSVGSGATYEQYF.

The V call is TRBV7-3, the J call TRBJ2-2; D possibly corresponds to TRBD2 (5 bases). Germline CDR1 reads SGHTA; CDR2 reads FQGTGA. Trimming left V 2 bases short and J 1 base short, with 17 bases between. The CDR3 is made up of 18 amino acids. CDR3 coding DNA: TGTGCCAGCAGCTTAGGAGGAACTCAACCACAGAACACCGGGGAGCTGTTTTTT. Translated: CASSLGGTQPQNTGELFF.

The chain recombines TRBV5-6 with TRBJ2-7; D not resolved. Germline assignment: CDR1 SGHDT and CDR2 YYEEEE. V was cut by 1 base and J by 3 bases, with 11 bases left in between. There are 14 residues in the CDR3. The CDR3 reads CASSLLGKSYEQYV. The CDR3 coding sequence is TGTGCCAGCAGCTTGCTGGGCAAGAGCTACGAGCAGTACGTC.

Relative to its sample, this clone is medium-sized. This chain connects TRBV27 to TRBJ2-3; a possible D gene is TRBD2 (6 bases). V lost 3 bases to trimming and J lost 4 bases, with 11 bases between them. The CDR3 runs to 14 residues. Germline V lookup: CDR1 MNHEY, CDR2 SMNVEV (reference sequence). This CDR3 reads CASSFGGSPDTQYF. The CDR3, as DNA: TGTGCCAGCAGTTTTGGGGGGAGCCCAGATACGCAGTATTTT.

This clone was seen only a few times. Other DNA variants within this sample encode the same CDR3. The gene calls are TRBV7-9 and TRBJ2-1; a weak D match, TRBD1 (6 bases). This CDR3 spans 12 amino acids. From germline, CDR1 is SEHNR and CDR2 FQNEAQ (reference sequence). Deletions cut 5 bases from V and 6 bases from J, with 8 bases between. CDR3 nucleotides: TGTGCCAGCAGCCTGACAGGCAATGAGCAGTTCTTC. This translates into CASSLTGNEQFF. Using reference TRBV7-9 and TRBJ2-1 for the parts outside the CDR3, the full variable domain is DTGVSQNPRHKITKRGQNVTFRCDPISEHNRLYWYRQTLGQGPEFLTYFQNEAQLEKSRLLSDRFSAERPKGSFSTLEIQRTEQGDSAMYLCASSLTGNEQFFGPGTRLTVL.